Presented here are 10 T cell receptor beta chains from one specimen sequenced in a study of PD-L1 blockade in urothelial cancer. Time point here: pretreatment peripheral blood. Produced via immunoSEQ multiplex PCR; TCRdb's table is partial and in-frame only. The sample holds 32,000 or so clones, nearly 85% seen once. Sequencing was performed on PBMCs, taken around atezolizumab (anti-PD-L1) treatment. The receptors were gathered from a man in his fifties or sixties with urothelial cancer.

The V and J genes are TRBV6-1 and TRBJ1-1; 7 bases agree with TRBD1. Trimming took 4 bases from V and 4 from J; bases not matched to a gene: 6. Germline V gives CDR1 MNHNS, CDR2 SASEGT. The CDR3 spans 14 residues. CDR3 in DNA: TGTGCCAGCAGTGGGAGGGGGCAAACCACTGAAGCTTTCTTT. Translation gives CASSGRGQTTEAFF.

The chain has TRBV19 and TRBJ1-3; D is ambiguous. CDR1 is LNHDA, CDR2 SQIVND, per germline (reference sequence). With 2 bases removed from V and 0 bases from J, the gap between germline ends came to 17 bases. This CDR3 contains 18 residues. The CDR3 loop reads CASSIMAGRPSSGNTIYF. The CDR3 DNA reads as TGTGCCAGTAGTATAATGGCGGGCAGGCCCAGCTCTGGAAACACCATATATTTT.

This clone appeared a single time. The chain combines TRBV6-5 with TRBJ1-1; TRBD1 matches 7 bases. V lost 9 bases, J lost 2 bases, and 9 bases stayed unmatched. CDR1 and CDR2 (germline): MNHEY, SVGAGI. This CDR3 comprises 14 residues. The CDR3 sequence is CASAITGENTEAFF. As DNA, the CDR3 is TGTGCCAGTGCAATAACAGGGGAAAACACTGAAGCTTTCTTT.

The V call is TRBV14, the J call TRBJ2-7; D is possibly TRBD2 (5 bases). The germline V gene encodes CDR1 SGHDN and CDR2 FVKESK. The CDR3 has 14 residues. V was pared by 3 bases and J by 5 bases, with 14 bases between. This CDR3 is CASSHISGNNEQYF. CDR3 in DNA: TGTGCCAGCAGCCACATAAGCGGCAACAACGAGCAGTACTTC.

The chain has TRBV10-2 and TRBJ2-7; the match to TRBD2 covers 7 bases. Germline CDR1 WSHSY, CDR2 SAAADI. There are 11 residues in the CDR3. V dropped 8 bases and J dropped 3; count of bases not matched to a gene: 1. The CDR3, as DNA: TGCGCCAGCGGGAGGGGCTACGAGCAGTACTTC. This codes for CASGRGYEQYF.

The rearrangement links TRBV18 to TRBJ1-1, with TRBD1 identical over 10 bases. The germline V gene encodes CDR1 KGHSH and CDR2 LQKENI. Losses at the gene ends were 4 bases for V and 2 bases for J; bases not matched to a gene: 1. This CDR3 spans 14 amino acids. CDR3 nucleotide sequence: TGTGCCAGCTCACGGGACAGGGGAAACACTGAAGCTTTCTTT. Protein product: CASSRDRGNTEAFF. The full variable domain, with the rest looked up from reference TRBV18 and TRBJ1-1, is NAGVMQNPRHLVRRRGQEARLRCSPMKGHSHVYWYRQLPEEGLKFMVYLQKENIIDESGMPKERFSAEFPKEGPSILRIQQVVRGDSAAYFCASSRDRGNTEAFFGQGTRLTVV.

Here the CDR3 reads CASSPIGLAGGGGSYEQYF. The DNA of the CDR3 is TGTGCCAGCAGCCCCATCGGACTAGCGGGAGGGGGGGGATCCTACGAGCAGTACTTC. V usage is TRBV4-2 and J usage is TRBJ2-7; 15 bases align to TRBD2. CDR1 and CDR2 from the germline V gene are LGHNA and YNFKEQ. Trimming took 4 bases from V and 1 from J; bases not matched to a gene: 11. The CDR3 length is 19 residues.

The chain carries TRBV11-2 and TRBJ2-5, with TRBD2 matching over 9 bases. Trimming at V came to 3 bases and at J to 4 bases, leaving 12 bases not matched to a gene. CDR3 size: 17 residues. Germline-derived CDR1 and CDR2 are SGHAT and FQNNGV. The CDR3 coding sequence is TGTGCCAGCAGCTTCTTGTGGGAAGCGGGAGGACCAGAGACCCAGTACTTC. Its protein is CASSFLWEAGGPETQYF.

This chain joins TRBV7-2 and TRBJ2-1; maybe TRBD2 (6 bases). Germline CDR1 reads SGHTA; CDR2 reads FQGNSA. Trimming removed 5 bases at V and 5 bases at J, with 19 bases between. The length of the CDR3 is 16 residues. The CDR3 sequence is CASSQRAGQRNNEQFF. In nucleotides, the CDR3 is TGTGCCAGCAGCCAACGTGCGGGGCAAAGGAACAATGAGCAGTTCTTC.

The V gene is TRBV7-9, the J gene TRBJ2-7; D is perhaps TRBD1 (7 bases). Looked up from germline, CDR1 is SEHNR and CDR2 is FQNEAQ (reference sequence). V lost 2 bases, J lost 4 bases, and 12 bases lay in between. This CDR3 has 14 residues. The CDR3 protein is CASSLSGGGYEQYF. As DNA, the CDR3 is TGTGCCAGCAGCTTATCAGGGGGAGGTTACGAGCAGTACTTC.